Listed below are T cell receptor beta chains from one sample, sequenced in a study of blood T cell repertoires in COVID-19. Assay used: immunoSEQ multiplex PCR; TCRdb lists only in-frame clones, some missing. Here the sample spans some 150,000 clones, around 87% being singletons. What was sequenced was peripheral blood. The receptor set was obtained from an older woman with active COVID-19. Both conserved end residues are trimmed from each CDR3. Not all rows give a size; the values are once, few, many and, for expanded clones, a class.

v_call clone_size cdr3_aa
TRBV7-2 NA ASSLAQGNQPQH
TRBV11-3 NA ASSHTSGSQNEQF
TRBV4-2 NA ASSSGQVAGNTIY
TRBV19 NA ASSIGNRETQY
TRBV9 NA ASSSTWGGNTEAF
TRBV7-2 NA ASSLGQGYNEQF
TRBV3-1/TRBV3-2 NA ASSPRTADYYGYT
TRBV4-3 NA ASSPGTGGSYGYT
TRBV18 NA ASRQGVRQPQH
TRBV28 NA ASGRGWGNTEAF
TRBV5-1 NA ASSQQGNNEQF
TRBV6-2/TRBV6-3 NA ASSRNSRLAGGETQY
TRBV10-3 NA AISGDKGRNTEAF
TRBV25-1 NA ASSDPRGSEAF
TRBV6-5 NA ASSRETASYYGYT
TRBV2 NA ASSEGRNSGANVLT
TRBV7-3 few ASSLIGTAGNSPLH
TRBV24-1 once ATSDSGQASGTQY
TRBV7-6 NA ASTKSPPSGRYPSYEQY
TRBV19 NA ASSSSGLGNIQY
TRBV5-6 NA ASSPPGGGRYEQY
TRBV7-2 NA ASSSPPETQY
TRBV28 few ASKPGGQETQY
TRBV7-2 NA ASSIQGVNTGELF
TRBV9 once ASSVGTSGRSNEQF
TRBV20-1 NA SASSAGTGFVDEQF
TRBV15 NA ATSRAGSGGETQY
TRBV7-9 NA ASSSQTSTGAMRTQY
TRBV19 NA ASSIDTSGRGEQY
TRBV14 NA ASSQGRVNEQF
TRBV6-2/TRBV6-3 NA ASSLKRGVVFTDTQY
TRBV6-5 NA ASCLGPAGSPLH
TRBV25-1 NA ASSDHPLAGLQETQY
TRBV5-4 NA ASSPGLADGTDTQY
TRBV5-1 NA ASSFGLIGGTDTQY
TRBV7-2 NA ASSLRGLAGSEQF
TRBV19 NA ATEGDREGDTQY
TRBV6-5 NA ASSCLLVAGVYEQY
TRBV28 NA ASTDIDKNTGELF
TRBV24-1 once ATSDLGTGPNTGELF
TRBV7-8 NA ASSFGGGREADTQY
TRBV18 NA ASSLPGPGNDEQF
TRBV30 once AWSKGALKQPQH
TRBV9 NA ASSAESRRSGRHEQF
TRBV7-7 NA ASSPGTSGGDTQY
TRBV6-2/TRBV6-3 NA ASSYGLVYNEQF
TRBV19 NA ASSSEQGARGLNTEAF
TRBV4-2 NA ASSQGLAGIGETQY